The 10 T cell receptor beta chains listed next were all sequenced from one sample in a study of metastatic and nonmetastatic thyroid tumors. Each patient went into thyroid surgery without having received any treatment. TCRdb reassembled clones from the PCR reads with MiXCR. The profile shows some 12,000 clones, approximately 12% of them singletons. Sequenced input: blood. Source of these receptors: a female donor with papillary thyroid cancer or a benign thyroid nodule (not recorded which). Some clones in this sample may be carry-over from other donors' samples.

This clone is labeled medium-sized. CDR3 in amino acids: CASSFVGRGTDTQYF. CDR3 in DNA: TGTGCCAGCAGTTTTGTAGGGAGAGGAACAGATACGCAGTATTTT. V gene TRBV27 combines with J gene TRBJ2-3, with a possible D match to TRBD2 (5 bases). This CDR3 region has 15 residues. CDR1 and CDR2 (germline): MNHEY, SMNVEV (reference sequence). Trimming stripped 3 bases from V and 3 bases from J, with 13 bases between.

CDR3 in amino acids: CASSWTLICCYF. CDR3 DNA sequence: TGTGCCAGCAGTTGGACTCTTATCTGCTGTTACTTC. The chain links TRBV5-5 to TRBJ2-7; D is perhaps TRBD2 (5 bases). The CDR3 has 12 residues. Deletions cut 5 bases from V and 13 bases from J, with 19 bases between. Looked up from germline, CDR1 is SGHKS and CDR2 is YYEKEE (reference sequence).

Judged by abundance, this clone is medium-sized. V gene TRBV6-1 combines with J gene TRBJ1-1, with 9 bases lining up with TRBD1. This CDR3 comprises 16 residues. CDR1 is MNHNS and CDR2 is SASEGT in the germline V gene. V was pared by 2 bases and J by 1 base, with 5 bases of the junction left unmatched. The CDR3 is CASSELGQGTNTEAFF. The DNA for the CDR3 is TGTGCCAGCAGTGAATTGGGACAGGGTACGAACACTGAAGCTTTCTTT.

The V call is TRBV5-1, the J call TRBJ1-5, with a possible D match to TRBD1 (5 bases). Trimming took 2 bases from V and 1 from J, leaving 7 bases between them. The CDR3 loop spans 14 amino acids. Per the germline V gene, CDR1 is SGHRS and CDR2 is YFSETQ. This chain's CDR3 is CASSFGGSNQPQHF. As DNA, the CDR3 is TGCGCCAGCAGCTTTGGGGGGAGCAATCAGCCCCAGCATTTT.

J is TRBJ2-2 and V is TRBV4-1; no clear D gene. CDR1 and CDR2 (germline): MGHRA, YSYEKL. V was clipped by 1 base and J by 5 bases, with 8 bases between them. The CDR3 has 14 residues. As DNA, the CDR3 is TGCGCCAGCAGCCAAGTACAGCTGACCGGGGAGCTGTTTTTT. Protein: CASSQVQLTGELFF.

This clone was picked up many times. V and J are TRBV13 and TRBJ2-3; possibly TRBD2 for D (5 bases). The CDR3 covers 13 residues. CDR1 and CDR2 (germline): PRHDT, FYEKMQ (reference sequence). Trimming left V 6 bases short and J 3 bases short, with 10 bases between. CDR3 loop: CASSKRPTDTQYF. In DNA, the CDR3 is TGTGCCAGCAGTAAGCGGCCTACAGATACGCAGTATTTT.

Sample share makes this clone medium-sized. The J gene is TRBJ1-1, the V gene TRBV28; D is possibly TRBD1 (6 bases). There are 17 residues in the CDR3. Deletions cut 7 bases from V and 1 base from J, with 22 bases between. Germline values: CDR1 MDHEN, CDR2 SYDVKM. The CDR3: CASTLPPQGQGNTEAFF. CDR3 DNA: TGTGCCAGCACCTTACCCCCACAGGGTCAAGGGAACACTGAAGCTTTCTTT. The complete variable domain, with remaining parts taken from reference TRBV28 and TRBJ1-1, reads DVKVTQSSRYLVKRTGEKVFLECVQDMDHENMFWYRQDPGLGLRLIYFSYDVKMKEKGDIPEGYSVSREKKERFSLILESASTNQTSMYLCASTLPPQGQGNTEAFFGQGTRLTVV.

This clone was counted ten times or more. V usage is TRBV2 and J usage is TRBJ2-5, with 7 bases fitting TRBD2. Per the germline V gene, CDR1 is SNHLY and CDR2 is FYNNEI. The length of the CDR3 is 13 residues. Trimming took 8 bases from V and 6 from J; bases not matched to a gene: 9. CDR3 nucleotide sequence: TGTGCCAGCGGACTAGGGGTTCGTCAGACCCAGTACTTC. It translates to CASGLGVRQTQYF.

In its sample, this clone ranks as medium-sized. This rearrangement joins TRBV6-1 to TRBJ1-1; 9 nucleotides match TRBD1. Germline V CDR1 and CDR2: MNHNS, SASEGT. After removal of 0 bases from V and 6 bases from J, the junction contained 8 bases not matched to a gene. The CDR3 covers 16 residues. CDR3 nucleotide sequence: TGTGCCAGCAGTGAAGCGGATTGGACAGGGGAAGCTGAAGCTTTCTTT. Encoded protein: CASSEADWTGEAEAFF.

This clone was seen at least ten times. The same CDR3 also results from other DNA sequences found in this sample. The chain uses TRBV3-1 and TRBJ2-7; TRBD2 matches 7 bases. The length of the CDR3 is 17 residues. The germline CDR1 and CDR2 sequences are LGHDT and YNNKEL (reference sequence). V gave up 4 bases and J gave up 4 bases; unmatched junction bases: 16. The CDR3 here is CASSPRRERGRGYEQYF. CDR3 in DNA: TGTGCCAGCAGCCCTAGGAGGGAGCGGGGAAGAGGGTACGAGCAGTACTTC.